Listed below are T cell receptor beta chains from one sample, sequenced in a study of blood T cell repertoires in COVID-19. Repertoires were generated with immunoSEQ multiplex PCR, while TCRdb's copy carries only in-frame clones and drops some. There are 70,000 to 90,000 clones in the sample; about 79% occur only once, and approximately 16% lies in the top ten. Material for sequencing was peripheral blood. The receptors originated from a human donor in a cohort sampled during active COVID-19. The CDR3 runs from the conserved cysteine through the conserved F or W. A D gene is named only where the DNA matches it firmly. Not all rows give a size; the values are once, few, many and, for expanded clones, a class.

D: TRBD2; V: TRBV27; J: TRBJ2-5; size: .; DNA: TGTGCCAGCAGTATTGTCGCGGGAGGGCCCCGAGAGACCCAGTACTTC; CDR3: CASSIVAGGPRETQYF
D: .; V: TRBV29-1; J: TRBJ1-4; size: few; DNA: TGCAGCGTTCTGGGGGCCGGGAATGAAAAACTGTTTTTT; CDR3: CSVLGAGNEKLFF
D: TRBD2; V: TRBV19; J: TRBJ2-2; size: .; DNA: TGTGCCAGTACCATAGCGGGATGGGGGACCGGGGAGCTGTTTTTT; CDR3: CASTIAGWGTGELFF
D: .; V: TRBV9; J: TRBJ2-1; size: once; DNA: TGTGCCAGCAGCGACAAAAGCTCCTACAATGAGCAGTTCTTC; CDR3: CASSDKSSYNEQFF
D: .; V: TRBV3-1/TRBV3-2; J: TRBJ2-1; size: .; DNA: TGTGCCAGCAGCCAAGTTACAGGGCTCTCCTACAATGAGCAGTTCTTC; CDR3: CASSQVTGLSYNEQFF
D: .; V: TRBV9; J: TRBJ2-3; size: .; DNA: TGTGCCAGCAGCGTAGTGCCGGACTCCGCAGGTACGCAGTATTTT; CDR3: CASSVVPDSAGTQYF
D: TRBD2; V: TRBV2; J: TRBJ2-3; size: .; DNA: TGTGCCAGCAGTGAAGAGGCTAGCGGGGGTACAGATACGCAGTATTTT; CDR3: CASSEEASGGTDTQYF
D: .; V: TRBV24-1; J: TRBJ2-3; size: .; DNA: TGTGCCACCAGTGATCCTACAGGGTTATACGCAGATACGCAGTATTTT; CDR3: CATSDPTGLYADTQYF
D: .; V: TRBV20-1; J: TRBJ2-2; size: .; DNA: TGCAGTGCTAGTTCTATCTCGTGGGGGCGCGGGGAGCTGTTTTTT; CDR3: CSASSISWGRGELFF
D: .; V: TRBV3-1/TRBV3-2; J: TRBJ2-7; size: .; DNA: TGTGCCAGCAGCCAAGGACCGGGGTTCGAGCAGTACTTC; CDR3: CASSQGPGFEQYF
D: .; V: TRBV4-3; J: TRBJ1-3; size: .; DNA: TGCGCCAGCAGCCCGGGACTGGGAAACACCATATATTTT; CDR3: CASSPGLGNTIYF
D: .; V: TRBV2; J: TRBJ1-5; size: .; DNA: TGTGCCAGCACCAGGGGAGAAAATCAGCCCCAGCATTTT; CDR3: CASTRGENQPQHF
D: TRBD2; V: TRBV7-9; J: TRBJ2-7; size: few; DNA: TGTGCCAGCAGTTTTCCCCCCGTGGGGGGGGTGCCCTACGAGCAGTACTTC; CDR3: CASSFPPVGGVPYEQYF
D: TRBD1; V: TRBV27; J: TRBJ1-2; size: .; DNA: TGTGCCAGCAGGGATCCGGGACAGCTAAAGGGCTACACCTTC; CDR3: CASRDPGQLKGYTF
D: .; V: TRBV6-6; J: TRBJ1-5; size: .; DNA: TGTGCCAGCAGTTATGACGGGGGGAATCAGCCCCAGCATTTT; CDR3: CASSYDGGNQPQHF
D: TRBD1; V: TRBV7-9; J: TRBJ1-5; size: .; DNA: TGTGCCAGCAGTACAGGGGGCCCTGGGCCCCAGCATTTT; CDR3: CASSTGGPGPQHF
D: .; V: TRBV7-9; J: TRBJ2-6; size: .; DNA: TGTGCCAGCAGGAGTTCTGGGGCCAACGTCCTGACTTTC; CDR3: CASRSSGANVLTF
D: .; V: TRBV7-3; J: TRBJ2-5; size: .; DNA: TGTGCCAGCAGCGACCCACGGTCGGGACAAGAGACCCAGTACTTC; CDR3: CASSDPRSGQETQYF
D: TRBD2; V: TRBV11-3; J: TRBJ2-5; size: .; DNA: TGTGCCAGCAGCTCCGGACAGGGGGGACTAGCGGGGCGCACGGAGACCCAGTACTTC; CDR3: CASSSGQGGLAGRTETQYF
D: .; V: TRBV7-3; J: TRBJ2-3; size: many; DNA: TGTGCCAGCAGCCTCTTCCTTGGTGCGACAGATACGCAGTATTTT; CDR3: CASSLFLGATDTQYF
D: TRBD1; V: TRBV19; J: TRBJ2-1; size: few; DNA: TGTGCCAGTAGTCCCACAGGGGCCTCCTACAATGAGCAGTTCTTC; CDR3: CASSPTGASYNEQFF
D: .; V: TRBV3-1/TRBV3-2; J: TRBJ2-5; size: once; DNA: TGTGCCAGCAGCCATTACGATACTCCTATTCCGGGACAAAACCAAGAGACCCAGTACTTC; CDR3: CASSHYDTPIPGQNQETQYF
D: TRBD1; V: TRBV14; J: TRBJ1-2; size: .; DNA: TGTGCCAGCAGCCAGGCTAGGACAGGGCGTAACTATGGCTACACCTTC; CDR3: CASSQARTGRNYGYTF
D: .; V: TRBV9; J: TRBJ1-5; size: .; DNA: TGTGCCAGCAGCGTAGACGGGGGGGGTTCCCAGCCCCAGCATTTT; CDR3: CASSVDGGGSQPQHF
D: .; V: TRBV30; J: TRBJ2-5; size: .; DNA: TGTGCCTGGAGTGTACGGGTGGTGGAGACCCAGTACTTC; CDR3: CAWSVRVVETQYF
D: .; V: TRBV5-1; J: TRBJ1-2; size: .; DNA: TGCGCCAGCAGCTTGACACGCAGAATCTATGGCTACACCTTC; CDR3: CASSLTRRIYGYTF
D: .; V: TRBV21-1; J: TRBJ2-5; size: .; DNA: TGTGCCAGCAGCAAAGGTAGGGGCCAAGAGACCCAGTACTTC; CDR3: CASSKGRGQETQYF
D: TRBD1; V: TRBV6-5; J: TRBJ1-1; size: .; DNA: TGTGCCAGCAGTTACTCGACAGGGGTGGTATCGGGAGCTTTCTTT; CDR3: CASSYSTGVVSGAFF
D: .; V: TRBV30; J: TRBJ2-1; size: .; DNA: TGTGCCTGGAGCCTACTCTCGGGGGACGGTGAGCAGTTCTTC; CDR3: CAWSLLSGDGEQFF
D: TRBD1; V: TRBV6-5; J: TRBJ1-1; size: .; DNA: TGTGCCAGCAGACGCAGGGGGGAAGACACTGAAGCTTTCTTT; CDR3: CASRRRGEDTEAFF
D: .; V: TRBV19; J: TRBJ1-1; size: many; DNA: TGTGCCAGTAGTCCGGGATTCCTGAACACTGAAGCTTTCTTT; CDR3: CASSPGFLNTEAFF
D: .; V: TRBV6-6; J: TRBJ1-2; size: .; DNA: TGTGCCAGCAGTTACTCGCAGGGGTCCTATGGCTACACCTTC; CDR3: CASSYSQGSYGYTF
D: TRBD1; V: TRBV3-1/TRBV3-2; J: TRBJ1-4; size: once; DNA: TGTGCCAGCAGCCCGTTTTCAGGGGGGCCTACAAAACTGTTTTTT; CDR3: CASSPFSGGPTKLFF
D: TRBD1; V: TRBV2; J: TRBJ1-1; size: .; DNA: TGTGCCAGCAGACTGGACAGGAGCAACACTGAAGCTTTCTTT; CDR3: CASRLDRSNTEAFF
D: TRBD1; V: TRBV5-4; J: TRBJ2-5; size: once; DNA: TGTGCCGGACAGGGTTCTGGAGAGACCCAGTACTTC; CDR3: CAGQGSGETQYF
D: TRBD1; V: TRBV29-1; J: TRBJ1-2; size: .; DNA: TGCAGCGTCGAGGACAGGGGGTATGGCTACACCTTC; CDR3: CSVEDRGYGYTF
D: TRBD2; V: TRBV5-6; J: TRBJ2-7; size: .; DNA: TGTGCCAGCAGCTTGGGGGATGCGATTCTAGCGGGGGTGCCCTACGAGCAGTACTTC; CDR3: CASSLGDAILAGVPYEQYF
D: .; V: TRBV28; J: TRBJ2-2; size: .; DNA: TGTGCCAGCAGTTTAGGGGGACATAACACCGGGGAGCTGTTTTTT; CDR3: CASSLGGHNTGELFF
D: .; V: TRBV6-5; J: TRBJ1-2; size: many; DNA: TGTGCCAGCAGCCCCGACAGCTATGGCTACACCTTC; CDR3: CASSPDSYGYTF
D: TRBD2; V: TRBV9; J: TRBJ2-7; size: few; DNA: TGTGCCAGCAGCACCGGGACTAGCTACGAGCAGTACTTC; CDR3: CASSTGTSYEQYF
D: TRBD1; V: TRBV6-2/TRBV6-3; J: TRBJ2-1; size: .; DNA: TGTGCCAGCAGTTACTCGCCGGGACAGACCAAACTCGAGCAGTTCTTC; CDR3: CASSYSPGQTKLEQFF
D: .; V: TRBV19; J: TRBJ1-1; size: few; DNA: TGTGCCAGTAGTATAGGTCCTCTGAACACTGAAGCTTTCTTT; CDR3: CASSIGPLNTEAFF
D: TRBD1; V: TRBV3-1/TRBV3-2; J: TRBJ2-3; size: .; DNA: TGTGCCAGCAGCCCCTGGACAGGCTCTAGCACAGATACGCAGTATTTT; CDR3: CASSPWTGSSTDTQYF
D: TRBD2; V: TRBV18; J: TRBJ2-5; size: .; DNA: TGTGCCAGCTCACCACCGGATTGGAATAGCGGGAACACAGAGACCCAGTACTTC; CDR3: CASSPPDWNSGNTETQYF
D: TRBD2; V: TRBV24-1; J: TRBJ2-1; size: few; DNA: TGTGCCACCAGTGATGCAAGACTAGCGGGAGTGTTTTCCAATGAGCAGTTCTTC; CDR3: CATSDARLAGVFSNEQFF
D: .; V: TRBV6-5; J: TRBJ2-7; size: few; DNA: TGTGCCAGCAGTTACCGGCGGGGGCCCGTTGAGGAGCAGTACTTC; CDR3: CASSYRRGPVEEQYF
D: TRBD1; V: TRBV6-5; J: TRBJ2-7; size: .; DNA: TGTGCCAGCAGTTATGGGACAGGGGGCTCCTACGAGCAGTACTTC; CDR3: CASSYGTGGSYEQYF
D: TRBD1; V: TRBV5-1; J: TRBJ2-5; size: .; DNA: TGCGCCAGCAGCACCCTGACAGGGGGTTTCATCCAAGAGACCCAGTACTTC; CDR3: CASSTLTGGFIQETQYF
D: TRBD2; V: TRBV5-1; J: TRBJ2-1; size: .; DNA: TGCGCCAGCAGCTTTAGCGGGGGGGCCTACAATGAGCAGTTCTTC; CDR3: CASSFSGGAYNEQFF
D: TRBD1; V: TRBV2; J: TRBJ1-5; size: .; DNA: TGTGCCAGCAGTAAACAGACAGGGGGCAATCAGCCCCAGCATTTT; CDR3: CASSKQTGGNQPQHF
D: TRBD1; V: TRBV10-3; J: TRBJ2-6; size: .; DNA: TGTGCCATCAGTGGGGACAGGGGGAATGGGGCCAACGTCCTGACTTTC; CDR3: CAISGDRGNGANVLTF
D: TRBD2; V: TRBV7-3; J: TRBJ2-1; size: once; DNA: TGTGCCAGCAGCGTTAGCGGGGGGACTTACAATGAGCAGTTCTTC; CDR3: CASSVSGGTYNEQFF
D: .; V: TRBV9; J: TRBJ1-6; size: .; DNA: TGTGCCAGCAGCGTAGGGGCAGCCGCTAATAATTCACCCCTCCACTTT; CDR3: CASSVGAAANNSPLHF
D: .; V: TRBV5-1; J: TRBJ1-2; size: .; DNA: TGCGCCAGCAGCGTCCAAAACTATGGCTACACCTTC; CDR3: CASSVQNYGYTF
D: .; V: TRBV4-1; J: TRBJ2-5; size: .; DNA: TGCGCCAGCAGCCAAGTTTTTGCCGGCGGGGAGACCCAGTACTTC; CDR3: CASSQVFAGGETQYF
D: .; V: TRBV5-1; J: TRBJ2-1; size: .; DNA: TGCGCCAGCAGCCGGGCGGGAAGCTCCTACAATGAGCAGTTCTTC; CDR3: CASSRAGSSYNEQFF
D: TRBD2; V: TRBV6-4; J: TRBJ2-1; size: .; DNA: TGTGCCAGCAGTGACGGGACTAGCGGGGGGGCCAATGAGCAGTTCTTC; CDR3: CASSDGTSGGANEQFF